This T cell receptor (beta chain) was identified in a study of T-cell reconstitution after alpha-beta-depleted transplantation in children. It was with unique molecular identifiers that the TCRbeta library was prepared. TCRdb processed the PCR reads anew with MiXCR; each CDR3 protein has one entry. Among more than 550,000 distinct CDR3 sequences, about 11% were seen once, and the ten largest hold less than 5%. Note on this clonotype: A junction end diverges from the germline sequence, so it may reflect a read error.

This clonotype originated in a human donor who donated a stem cell graft to a child with acute myeloid leukemia. The sample was PBMCs from the stem cell graft donor, taken from the stem cell graft.

CDR3 nucleotide sequence: TGTGCTAGCAGCTCTGTAACAGGGGGAGAGACCCAGTACTTC. Translation: CASSSVTGGETQYF. The J gene is TRBJ2-5, the V gene TRBV7-7; 8 bases fit TRBD1. CDR3 size: 14 residues. The germline V gene has CDR1 SSHAT and CDR2 FNYEAQ (reference sequence).